This T cell receptor beta chain was captured in a study of blood T cells in healthy people across ages. Background on the study: Capture by template switching was about one barcoded beta molecule per two T cells. Study-wide points: Roughly linear declines in TCR beta diversity per million T cells occurred with age. Long-lived donors had more naive CD4+ cells and higher diversity than aged donors.

CDR1 and CDR2 (germline): SGHTA, FQGTGA. V lost 1 base and J lost 6, with 14 bases in between. There are 15 residues in the CDR3. The authors ran a second PCR of about 6 to 11 cycles using a sample-barcoded 5' primer and a J-beta primer mix. Every sample produced at least 3 million CDR3-containing paired-end reads. Via MiXCR, TCRdb re-called the 5' RACE reads, giving one row per CDR3 protein. The data show about 1.8 million distinct CDR3 sequences, about 49% seen once. Regarding this clonotype: Its antigen is as yet unknown.

The sequenced sample consisted of blood. This clonotype was sampled from a woman aged 40 to 49 in good health. J is TRBJ2-3 and V is TRBV7-3, with D unresolved. This CDR3 is CASSLIGIVGDTQYF. The CDR3 DNA reads TGTGCCAGCAGCTTAATAGGGATTGTGGGGGATACGCAGTATTTT.